The clone carrying this T cell receptor (beta chain) came up many times. The target antigen is unknown. Germline V lookup: CDR1 MNHEY, CDR2 SVGEGT. The CDR3 sequence is 12 residues long. The ends were cut back, 6 bases at V and 7 bases at J, with 12 bases in the middle. This specimen belongs to a study of T cells in Graves' hyperthyroidism and ophthalmopathy. Notes on the study in general: From stable hyperthyroidism, ophthalmopathy was separated by a 13 V-J model.

Using RNA transcripts as the source, TCR beta CDR3 regions were amplified. Researchers ran a first-round RT-PCR on the TCR CDR3 using the HTBI primer set. Using its own MiXCR run on the multiplex PCR reads, TCRdb lists one record per CDR3 protein. The sample lists 600,000 to 700,000 distinct CDR3 sequences, around 15% seen once, with around 4% in the top ten. The chain links TRBV6-2 or TRBV6-3 to TRBJ1-1; D gene ambiguous. Sequencing input: blood. This TCR was recovered from a woman in her thirties or forties with Graves' ophthalmopathy. CDR3 region: CASRRVLNEAFF. The CDR3 coding sequence is TGTGCCAGCAGAAGGGTATTAAATGAAGCTTTCTTT.